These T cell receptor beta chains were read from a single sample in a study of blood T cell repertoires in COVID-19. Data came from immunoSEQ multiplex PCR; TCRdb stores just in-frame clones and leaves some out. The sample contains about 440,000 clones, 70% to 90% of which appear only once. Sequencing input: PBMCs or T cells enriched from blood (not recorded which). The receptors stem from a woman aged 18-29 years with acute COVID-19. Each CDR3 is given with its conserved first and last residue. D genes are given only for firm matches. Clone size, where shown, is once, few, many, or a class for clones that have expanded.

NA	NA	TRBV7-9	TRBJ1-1	CASSSYSGHSEAFF	TGTGCCAGCAGCTCCTACTCAGGACACTCTGAAGCTTTCTTT
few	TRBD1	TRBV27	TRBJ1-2	CASRKGAYGYTF	TGTGCCAGCAGAAAGGGGGCATATGGCTACACCTTC
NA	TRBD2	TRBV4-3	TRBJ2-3	CASSQGELAGELDTQYF	TGCGCCAGCAGCCAGGGGGAACTAGCGGGAGAGTTAGATACGCAGTATTTT
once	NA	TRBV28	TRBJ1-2	CASSFAGRIIGYTF	TGTGCCAGCAGTTTTGCGGGACGCATTATCGGCTACACCTTC
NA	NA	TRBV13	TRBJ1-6	CASSLVRRGGVNSPLHF	TGTGCCAGCAGCTTAGTACGTCGGGGTGGCGTCAATTCACCCCTCCACTTT
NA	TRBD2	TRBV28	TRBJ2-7	CASSPRGGIYEQYF	TGTGCCAGCAGTCCGCGGGGGGGCATTTACGAGCAGTACTTC
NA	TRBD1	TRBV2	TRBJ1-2	CASSGQGNFGYTF	TGTGCCAGCAGCGGACAGGGGAACTTTGGCTACACCTTC
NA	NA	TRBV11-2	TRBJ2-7	CASSWGVTYEQYF	TGTGCCAGCAGCTGGGGGGTAACCTACGAGCAGTACTTC
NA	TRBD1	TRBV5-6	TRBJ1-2	CASSSKGLGQGAEYGYTF	TGTGCCAGCAGCTCGAAGGGACTTGGACAGGGGGCTGAATATGGCTACACCTTC
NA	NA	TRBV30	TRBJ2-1	CAWTLPPGNEQFF	TGTGCCTGGACCCTGCCTCCCGGCAATGAGCAGTTCTTC
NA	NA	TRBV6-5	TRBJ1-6	CASSYVRRNSPLHF	TGTGCCAGCAGTTACGTACGTAGAAATTCACCCCTCCACTTT
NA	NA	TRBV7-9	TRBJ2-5	CASSLRPFSGGENQETQYF	TGTGCCAGCAGCTTAAGACCCTTTTCTGGAGGGGAAAACCAAGAGACCCAGTACTTC
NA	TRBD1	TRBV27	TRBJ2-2	CASSPGQGATGELFF	TGTGCCAGCAGTCCGGGACAGGGGGCAACCGGGGAGCTGTTTTTT
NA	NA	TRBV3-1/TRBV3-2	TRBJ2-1	CASSQEARPYSYDNEQFF	TGTGCCAGCAGCCAAGAAGCCCGTCCTTACTCCTACGACAATGAGCAGTTCTTC
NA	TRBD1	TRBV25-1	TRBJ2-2	CASRDRGGTGELFF	TGTGCCAGCAGAGACAGGGGTGGGACCGGGGAGCTGTTTTTT
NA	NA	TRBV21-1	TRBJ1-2	CASSKGQGNGYTF	TGTGCCAGCAGCAAAGGACAGGGGAATGGCTACACCTTC
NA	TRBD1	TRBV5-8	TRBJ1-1	CASSNTMGTANTEAFF	TGTGCCAGCAGCAATACGATGGGGACAGCAAACACTGAAGCTTTCTTT
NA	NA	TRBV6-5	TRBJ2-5	CASSYKTGGQETQYF	TGTGCCAGCAGCTATAAAACCGGGGGCCAAGAGACCCAGTACTTC
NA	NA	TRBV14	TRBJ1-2	CASSQVGTGYTF	TGTGCCAGCAGCCAAGTGGGCACTGGCTACACCTTC
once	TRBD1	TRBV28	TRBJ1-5	CASSFGTGGGGQPQHF	TGTGCCAGCAGTTTCGGGACAGGGGGGGGTGGTCAGCCCCAGCATTTT
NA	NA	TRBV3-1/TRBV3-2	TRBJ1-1	CASSLAPNTEAFF	TGTGCCAGCAGCCTGGCTCCGAACACTGAAGCTTTCTTT
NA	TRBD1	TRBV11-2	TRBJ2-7	CASSPRTGGYEQYF	TGTGCCAGCAGCCCCAGGACAGGGGGCTACGAGCAGTACTTC
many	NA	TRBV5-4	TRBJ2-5	CASSLGSRGGQETQYF	TGTGCCAGCAGCTTGGGTTCAAGGGGAGGACAAGAGACCCAGTACTTC
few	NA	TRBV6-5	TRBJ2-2	CASSYRTGIGELFF	TGTGCCAGCAGTTACAGGACTGGGATCGGGGAGCTGTTTTTT
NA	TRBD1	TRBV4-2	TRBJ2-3	CASSQRTGGNTQYF	TGTGCCAGCAGCCAGAGAACAGGGGGAAATACGCAGTATTTT
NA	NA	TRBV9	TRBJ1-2	CASRYRSEGGYTF	TGTGCCAGCAGGTACCGATCGGAGGGTGGCTACACCTTC
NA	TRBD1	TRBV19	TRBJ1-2	CASSMPGDRNYGYTF	TGTGCCAGTAGTATGCCAGGGGACAGGAACTATGGCTACACCTTC
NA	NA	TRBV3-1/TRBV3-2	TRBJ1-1	CASSQTRGANTEAFF	TGTGCCAGCAGCCAGACGCGGGGTGCTAACACTGAAGCTTTCTTT
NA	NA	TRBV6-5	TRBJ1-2	CASSPTHRRRGYTF	TGTGCCAGCAGTCCCACCCATCGGCGGCGTGGCTACACCTTC
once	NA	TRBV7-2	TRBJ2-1	CASSFSGENYNEQFF	TGTGCCAGCAGCTTTTCAGGGGAGAACTACAATGAGCAGTTCTTC
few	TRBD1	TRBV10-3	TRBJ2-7	CAIREQGGNEQYF	TGTGCCATCAGGGAACAGGGGGGCAACGAGCAGTACTTC
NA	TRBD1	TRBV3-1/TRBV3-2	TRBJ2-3	CASSQGDRGITDTQYF	TGTGCCAGCAGCCAAGGGGACAGGGGGATAACAGATACGCAGTATTTT
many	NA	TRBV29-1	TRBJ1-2	CSVGGYYGYTF	TGCAGCGTTGGCGGATACTATGGCTACACCTTC
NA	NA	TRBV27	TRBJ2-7	CASSFSTGIHEQYF	TGTGCCAGCAGTTTTTCGACAGGTATCCACGAGCAGTACTTC
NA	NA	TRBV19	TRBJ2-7	CASSTSGSEQYF	TGTGCCAGTAGTACCTCAGGGTCCGAGCAGTACTTC
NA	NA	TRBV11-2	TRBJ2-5	CASRPTGETQYF	TGTGCCAGCAGGCCCACAGGAGAGACCCAGTACTTC
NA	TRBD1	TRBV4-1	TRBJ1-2	CASSQATGGLGYTF	TGCGCCAGCAGCCAAGCAACAGGGGGCCTTGGCTACACCTTC
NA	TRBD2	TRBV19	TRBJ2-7	CASSKYPSGVNEQYF	TGTGCCAGTAGTAAATACCCTAGCGGGGTCAACGAGCAGTACTTC
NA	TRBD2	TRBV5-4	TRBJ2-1	CASSPFGLAGVGEQFF	TGTGCCAGCAGCCCGTTTGGACTAGCGGGAGTCGGTGAGCAGTTCTTC
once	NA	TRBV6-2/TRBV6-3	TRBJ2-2	CASSSDSSDGELFF	TGTGCCAGCAGTTCCGACAGCTCTGACGGGGAGCTGTTTTTT
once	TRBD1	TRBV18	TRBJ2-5	CASSPRQQGAVETQYF	TGTGCCAGCTCACCCAGGCAACAGGGGGCCGTGGAGACCCAGTACTTC
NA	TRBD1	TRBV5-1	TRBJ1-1	CASSLDGGQATEAFF	TGCGCCAGCAGCTTGGATGGGGGACAGGCCACTGAAGCTTTCTTT
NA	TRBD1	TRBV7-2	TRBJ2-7	CASSSSGTGYEQYF	TGTGCCAGCAGCTCTTCCGGGACAGGCTACGAGCAGTACTTC
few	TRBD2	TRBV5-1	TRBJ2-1	CASSSGSSGYSYNEQFF	TGCGCCAGCAGCTCCGGTAGTAGCGGGTACTCCTACAATGAGCAGTTCTTC
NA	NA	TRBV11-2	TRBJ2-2	CASSLRTGDTNTGELFF	TGTGCCAGCAGCCTACGTACAGGCGACACGAACACCGGGGAGCTGTTTTTT
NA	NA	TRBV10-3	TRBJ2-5	CATRQEQETQYF	TGTGCCACCCGACAAGAACAAGAGACCCAGTACTTC
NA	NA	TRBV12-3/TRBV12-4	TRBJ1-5	CASSSRNQPQHF	TGTGCCAGCAGTAGTAGAAATCAGCCCCAGCATTTT
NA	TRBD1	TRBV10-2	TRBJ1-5	CASSGTDNQPQHF	TGCGCCAGCAGCGGGACAGATAATCAGCCCCAGCATTTT
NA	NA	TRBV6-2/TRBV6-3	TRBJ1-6	CASSYGSVGSPLHF	TGTGCCAGCAGTTACGGTAGTGTTGGTTCACCCCTCCACTTT
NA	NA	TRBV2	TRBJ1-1	CASNPTGFAEAFF	TGTGCCAGCAATCCTACAGGGTTCGCTGAAGCTTTCTTT
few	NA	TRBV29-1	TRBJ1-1	CSVASPRAEAFF	TGCAGCGTTGCCTCTCCCCGCGCTGAAGCTTTCTTT
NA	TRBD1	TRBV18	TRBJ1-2	CASSKTPGQELNYGYTF	TGTGCCAGCTCAAAAACGCCGGGACAGGAATTAAACTATGGCTACACCTTC
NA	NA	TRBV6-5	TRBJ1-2	CASSYTNQGGYTF	TGTGCCAGCAGTTACACCAATCAGGGTGGCTACACCTTC
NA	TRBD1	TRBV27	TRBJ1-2	CASRDRGIKNYGYTF	TGTGCCAGCAGGGACAGGGGAATTAAGAACTATGGCTACACCTTC
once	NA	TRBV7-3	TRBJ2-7	CASSLMSTENGYEQYF	TGTGCCAGCAGCTTAATGTCGACAGAAAACGGGTACGAGCAGTACTTC
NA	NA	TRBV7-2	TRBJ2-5	CASSPGGGGSETQYF	TGTGCCAGCAGCCCTGGGGGAGGAGGGTCCGAGACCCAGTACTTC
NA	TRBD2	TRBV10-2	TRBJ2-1	CASSVGLAGGPFHEQFF	TGCGCCAGCAGTGTCGGACTAGCGGGAGGGCCTTTCCATGAGCAGTTCTTC
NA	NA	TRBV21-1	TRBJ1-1	CASSKKGLEGAGTEAFF	TGTGCCAGCAGCAAAAAAGGCCTTGAAGGGGCCGGCACTGAAGCTTTCTTT
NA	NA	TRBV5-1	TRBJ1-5	CASSLVGGRSNQPQHF	TGCGCCAGCAGCTTGGTCGGGGGTAGGAGCAATCAGCCCCAGCATTTT